One sample yielded the 29 T cell receptor beta chains listed below, sequenced in a study of CD8 T cells in ankylosing spondylitis. MiXCR was run by TCRdb on the 5' RACE reads, yielding one entry per CDR3 protein. Here the sample spans about 240,000 distinct CDR3 sequences, 7.5% to 9% being singletons. Sequencing input: blood, either unsorted or a sorted T cell fraction (not recorded which). The receptors derive from a male donor with ankylosing spondylitis or in good health (not recorded which).

V and J are TRBV7-2 and TRBJ2-5, with D possibly matching TRBD2 (6 bases). V was trimmed by 5 bases and J by 2 bases, leaving 15 bases between them. The CDR3 runs 15 residues. CDR1 and CDR2 (germline): SGHTA, FQGNSA. The CDR3 region is CASSGGVSAQETQYF. Written as DNA, the CDR3 is TGTGCCAGCAGCGGCGGGGTGTCGGCGCAAGAGACCCAGTACTTC.

This clonotype has a count of ten or more. The J gene is TRBJ1-1, the V gene TRBV5-6; the D gene is possibly TRBD1 (6 bases). V shed 4 bases and J shed 6 bases, with 19 bases lying between them. From germline, CDR1 is SGHDT and CDR2 YYEEEE. The CDR3 extends over 15 amino acids. The CDR3 spells CASSIDGGRFAEAFF. The CDR3 nucleotides are TGTGCCAGCAGCATTGACGGGGGGCGCTTCGCTGAAGCTTTCTTT.

This clonotype was picked up a small number of times. Possible read error: a much larger clone is one base away. The V gene is TRBV11-3, the J gene TRBJ1-1; D remains ambiguous. The CDR3 is made up of 13 amino acids. V lost 5 bases and J 6 bases, leaving 13 bases between the germline ends. The germline V gene has CDR1 SGHNT and CDR2 YENEEA. CDR3 residues: CASSGEMGPEAFF. In DNA form, the CDR3 reads TGTGCCAGCAGCGGGGAGATGGGCCCTGAAGCTTTCTTT. Combining the CDR3 with reference TRBV11-3 and TRBJ1-1 gives the whole variable domain EAGVVQSPRYKIIEKKQPVAFWCNPISGHNTLYWYLQNLGQGPELLIRYENEEAVDDSQLPKDRFSAERLKGVDSTLKIQPAELGDSAVYLCASSGEMGPEAFFGQGTRLTVV.

This clonotype was detected many times. The chain couples TRBV24-1 to TRBJ1-5, with a tentative D call TRBD1 (6 bases). Trimming stripped 5 bases from V and 6 bases from J, with 10 bases between. The CDR3 sequence is 13 residues long. Germline lookup yields CDR1 KGHDR and CDR2 SFDVKD. The CDR3: CATSGRGGQPQHF. CDR3 DNA sequence: TGTGCCACCAGTGGCCGAGGGGGTCAGCCCCAGCATTTT.

This clonotype was counted many times. The CDR3 DNA reads as TGCAGTGCTAGGCTTAGTGAGACCCAGTACTTC. Translated, it gives CSARLSETQYF. The rearrangement joins TRBV20-1 to TRBJ2-5; no clear D gene. From germline, CDR1 is DFQATT and CDR2 SNEGSKA (reference sequence). Trimming removed 3 bases from V and 5 bases from J, with 7 bases in between. This CDR3 comprises 11 residues.

There are a few counts of this clonotype. This sequence joins TRBV7-9 and TRBJ2-5; D might be TRBD2 (6 bases). The CDR3 is 14 residues long. The germline gives CDR1 SEHNR, CDR2 FQNEAQ (reference sequence). The ends were cut back, 6 bases at V and 5 bases at J, with 16 bases in the middle. The CDR3 coding sequence is TGTGCCAGCAGACTACTAGCTGGTCGGGAGACCCAGTACTTC. This encodes CASRLLAGRETQYF.

This clonotype has a count of ten or more. The rearrangement uses TRBV19 and TRBJ1-5; D is ambiguous. Per germline, CDR1 LNHDA and CDR2 SQIVND (reference sequence). The CDR3 length is 13 residues. V was pared by 3 bases and J by 4 bases, with 7 bases between. CDR3 bases: TGTGCCAGTAGTATTTCCCCTAATCAGCCCCAGCATTTT. This sequence encodes CASSISPNQPQHF.

This clonotype has at least ten counts. J is TRBJ2-3 and V is TRBV20-1; 7 positions agree with TRBD2. The CDR3 contains 17 residues. Unmatched junction bases numbered 13, after V lost 2 bases and J lost 2 bases. Germline lookup yields CDR1 DFQATT and CDR2 SNEGSKA (reference sequence). CDR3 nucleotide sequence: TGCAGTGCTAGATATATTCAACTAGCGATAAACACAGATACGCAGTATTTT. Protein product: CSARYIQLAINTDTQYF.

This clonotype came up many times. The gene calls are TRBV29-1 and TRBJ1-1; D perhaps matches TRBD1 (6 bases). The ends were cut back, 7 bases at V and 4 bases at J, with 16 bases in the middle. The CDR3 consists of 13 residues. Germline-derived CDR1 and CDR2 are SQVTM and ANQGSEA. The chain's CDR3 is CSARQVRGTEAFF. The CDR3 DNA follows: TGCAGCGCTAGACAGGTCAGAGGCACTGAAGCTTTCTTT.

This clonotype was detected ten times or more. The rearrangement uses TRBV15 and TRBJ1-1; D ambiguous. The CDR3 runs to 14 residues. Germline lookup yields CDR1 LNHNV and CDR2 YYDKDF (reference sequence). Trimming cost V 5 bases and J 4 bases, with 14 bases left between them. The CDR3 bases are TGTGCCACCAGCCCTTCAAGGGCGAGCACTGAAGCTTTCTTT. Its protein product is CATSPSRASTEAFF.

The chain couples TRBV5-4 to TRBJ2-1; weak D call: TRBD1 (6 bases). Germline CDR1 reads SGHNT; CDR2 reads YYREEE (reference sequence). This CDR3 contains 16 residues. V lost 3 bases and J 2 bases, leaving 15 bases between the germline ends. As DNA, the CDR3 is TGTGCCAGCAGCTACGGGACAACGAATACCTACAATGAGCAGTTCTTC. Translation gives CASSYGTTNTYNEQFF.

The chain has TRBV4-3 and TRBJ1-2; D not resolved. This CDR3 has 15 residues. Germline V gene data show CDR1 as LGHNA and CDR2 as YSLEER. Trimming left V 4 bases short and J 3 bases short, with 15 bases between. The CDR3 DNA reads as TGCGCCAGCAGCCCCCAAGCGCCAGCGGACTATGGCTACACCTTC. It encodes CASSPQAPADYGYTF.

This clonotype was counted ten times or more. This chain links TRBV6-1 with TRBJ2-2; 8 bases match TRBD2. Trimming took 5 bases from V and 5 from J; bases not matched to a gene: 7. The CDR3 length is 15 residues. Germline-derived CDR1 and CDR2 are MNHNS and SASEGT. The CDR3 protein is CASSQRSGRTGELFF. CDR3 coding DNA: TGTGCCAGCAGTCAGCGAAGCGGGAGAACCGGGGAGCTGTTTTTT.

This clonotype was seen just once. This may arise from a read error, as a much more abundant clone is one base away. The rearrangement uses TRBV7-2 and TRBJ2-2; 11 positions agree with TRBD1. The CDR3 length is 15 residues. The junction had 7 bases not matched to a gene; V was cut back by 3 bases and J by 10 bases. The germline V gene has CDR1 SGHTA and CDR2 FQGNSA. CDR3 in DNA: TGTGCCAGCAGCTTGGACAGGGGGCGTTCCGCGGAGCTGTTTTTT. This codes for CASSLDRGRSAELFF.

This clonotype came up a few times. The chain employs TRBV5-1 and TRBJ2-5; D is unclear. Germline V lookup: CDR1 SGHRS, CDR2 YFSETQ. This CDR3 has 14 amino acids. The V end lost 1 base, the J end lost 0 bases, and 7 bases lay between the germline ends. CDR3 DNA: TGCGCCAGCAGCTTGTCCGCAAACCAAGAGACCCAGTACTTC. Translating gives CASSLSANQETQYF.

This clonotype occurred many times. The V call is TRBV7-9, the J call TRBJ2-6; a weak D match, TRBD2 (6 bases). Looked up from germline, CDR1 is SEHNR and CDR2 is FQNEAQ (reference sequence). The V gene lost 5 bases and the J gene lost 4 bases, with 18 bases spanning the gap. The CDR3 length is 17 residues. The CDR3 bases are TGTGCCAGCAGCCCCCCTTGGAGGGGACCCGGGGCCAACGTCCTGACTTTC. Protein: CASSPPWRGPGANVLTF. Variable domain in full (rest from reference TRBV7-9 and TRBJ2-6): DTGVSQNPRHKITKRGQNVTFRCDPISEHNRLYWYRQTLGQGPEFLTYFQNEAQLEKSRLLSDRFSAERPKGSFSTLEIQRTEQGDSAMYLCASSPPWRGPGANVLTFGAGSRLTVL.

This clonotype was seen at least ten times. This chain uses TRBV10-3 with TRBJ2-7, with 7 bases matching TRBD1. CDR1 is ENHRY and CDR2 is SYGVKD in the germline V gene. V trimming: 7 bases; J trimming: 5 bases; junction bases outside the gene matches: 8. The CDR3 sequence is 13 residues long. For the CDR3, the DNA is TGTGCCATCAACGACAGGGTAGTCGACGAGCAGTACTTC. It translates to CAINDRVVDEQYF.

About this clonotype: Since a much larger clone is just one base distant, this may be a read error. The rearrangement uses TRBV12-3 or TRBV12-4 and TRBJ2-7, with 9 positions matching TRBD1. This CDR3 is built from 16 residues. The CDR3 region is CASSSQKWTGDLRQCF. CDR3 bases: TGTGCCAGCAGCTCCCAGAAATGGACAGGGGATTTACGGCAGTGCTTC.

V usage is TRBV29-1 and J usage is TRBJ1-1, with TRBD1 identical over 10 bases. Germline-derived CDR1 and CDR2 are SQVTM and ANQGSEA. V shed 3 bases, J shed 5 bases, and the junction held 3 bases outside the gene matches. The CDR3 covers 13 residues. The CDR3 protein is CSVDRTGGTEAFF. In DNA form, the CDR3 reads TGCAGCGTTGACAGGACAGGGGGTACTGAAGCTTTCTTT.

This clonotype was seen at least ten times. The V gene is TRBV7-2, the J gene TRBJ2-3, with unresolved D. Looked up from germline, CDR1 is SGHTA and CDR2 is FQGNSA. This CDR3 has 14 amino acids. V was cut by 0 bases and J by 2 bases, with 6 bases left in between. CDR3 amino acids: CASSLARHTDTQYF. CDR3 bases: TGTGCCAGCAGCTTAGCCAGGCACACAGATACGCAGTATTTT.

This clonotype was picked up many times. The CDR3 reads CASNRDTGELFF. CDR3 nucleotide sequence: TGTGCCAGCAACAGGGATACCGGGGAGCTGTTTTTT. V and J are TRBV25-1 and TRBJ2-2; perhaps TRBD1 as D (6 bases). Germline CDR1 and CDR2: MGHDK and SYGVNS. The CDR3 has 12 residues. The V gene lost 7 bases and the J gene lost 5 bases, with 8 bases spanning the gap. Drawing the rest from reference TRBV25-1 and TRBJ2-2, the complete variable domain is EADIYQTPRYLVIGTGKKITLECSQTMGHDKMYWYQQDPGMELHLIHYSYGVNSTEKGDLSSESTVSRIRTEHFPLTLESARPSHTSQYLCASNRDTGELFFGEGSRLTVL.

This clonotype was recorded at least ten times. Here the CDR3 DNA reads TGTGCCATCAGTGAACTAAAATCTGGAAACACCATATATTTT. Amino acid sequence: CAISELKSGNTIYF. The J gene is TRBJ1-3, the V gene TRBV10-3; unclear D gene. Trimming shortened V by 3 bases and J by 1 base, and 7 bases separated the two germline ends. Germline CDR1 ENHRY, CDR2 SYGVKD. The CDR3 sequence is 14 residues long.

This clonotype was seen ten or more times. The rearrangement links TRBV5-8 to TRBJ1-2, with 7 bases fitting TRBD1. The CDR3 is made up of 16 amino acids. Trimming at V came to 2 bases and at J to 0 bases, leaving 7 bases not matched to a gene. CDR1 and CDR2 (germline): SGHTS, YDEGEE. The CDR3 region has the DNA TGTGCCAGCAGCTTTTTGGGGCAGGGGGCTAACTATGGCTACACCTTC. Translating gives CASSFLGQGANYGYTF.

This clonotype was seen at least ten times. CDR3 loop: CSVEDLRQGGGELFF. The CDR3 coding sequence is TGCAGCGTTGAAGATCTTAGGCAGGGCGGCGGGGAGCTGTTTTTT. This chain joins TRBV29-1 and TRBJ2-2; TRBD1 is a possible D gene (5 bases). The CDR3 has 15 amino acids. The germline gives CDR1 SQVTM, CDR2 ANQGSEA. V lost 0 bases and J 7 bases, leaving 15 bases between the germline ends.

This clonotype has just a few counts. The CDR3 DNA reads as TGTGCCAGCAGCTTAGCGGTCGGGGGTCCCCAAGAGACCCAGTACTTC. This gives the protein CASSLAVGGPQETQYF. The rearrangement links TRBV7-2 to TRBJ2-5; TRBD2 is a possible D gene (6 bases). V gave up 0 bases and J gave up 1 base, with 12 bases separating them. The CDR3 covers 16 residues. Germline V gene data show CDR1 as SGHTA and CDR2 as FQGNSA.

This clonotype was seen repeatedly, ten times or more. The chain is built from TRBV12-3 or TRBV12-4 and TRBJ2-3; TRBD1 might be the D (5 bases). Trimming pared 6 bases from V and 2 bases from J, leaving 18 bases between. This CDR3 has 16 residues. CDR3 sequence reads: CASRPPAGLATDTQYF. The CDR3 DNA reads as TGTGCCAGCAGACCCCCCGCAGGGTTGGCCACAGATACGCAGTATTTT.

This clonotype was observed a few times. The chain uses TRBV7-2 and TRBJ2-2; 7 positions agree with TRBD1. CDR3 length: 16 amino acids. Looked up from germline, CDR1 is SGHTA and CDR2 is FQGNSA. The junction had 11 bases not matched to a gene; V was cut back by 5 bases and J by 5 bases. CDR3 DNA sequence: TGTGCCAGCAGCCCAATAAGACAGGGAAAAACCGGGGAGCTGTTTTTT. Protein product: CASSPIRQGKTGELFF.

The sample holds many counts of this clonotype. The chain couples TRBV29-1 to TRBJ2-7, with D perhaps TRBD2 (6 bases). The CDR3 consists of 12 residues. The V gene's germline CDR1 is SQVTM and CDR2 ANQGSEA. V was pared by 7 bases and J by 0 bases, with 10 bases between. The CDR3 nucleotides read TGCAGCGCTCGGGACTTCTCCTACGAGCAGTACTTC. Its translation: CSARDFSYEQYF.

This clonotype was counted ten times or more. This chain uses TRBV5-1 with TRBJ2-3; 7 bases fit TRBD1. CDR3 length: 15 amino acids. V was clipped by 5 bases and J by 0 bases; unmatched bases: 6. Germline CDR1 reads SGHRS; CDR2 reads YFSETQ. This CDR3 is CASRRDSPSTDTQYF. In DNA form, the CDR3 reads TGCGCCAGCAGGAGGGACAGCCCTAGCACAGATACGCAGTATTTT.